This T cell receptor (beta chain) appears in the sequencing data of a study of shared clonotypes between healthy human individuals. Study-level information: Samples came from two female and three male donors aged 18 to 49.

General study points: The naive CD4 repertoires of several donors were compared, and approximately 4.5% of clonotypes were shared.

Evenly divided among several immunoSEQ plates was the genomic DNA of each subset. Clones were read by immunoSEQ multiplex PCR, and TCRdb kept only the in-frame ones, dropping some. The sample records just over 95,000 clones, approximately 61% being singletons. Regarding this clone: Its antigen is still unknown.

The sample was memory CD8+ T cells sorted from blood. The subset denotes: CD45RO+ cells pooled with CCR7-negative TemRA cells. This receptor was identified in a man aged 30-40 years in good health.

The CDR3 reads CASSNHEQFF. CDR3 coding DNA: TGCGCCAGCAGTAATCATGAGCAGTTCTTC. This chain uses TRBV10-2 with TRBJ2-1; unclear D gene. Germline values: CDR1 WSHSY, CDR2 SAAADI. The CDR3 consists of 10 residues. With 5 bases removed from V and 8 bases from J, the gap between germline ends came to 4 bases.